This TCR beta chain was profiled in a study of blood T cell repertoires in COVID-19. V was pared by 5 bases and J by 7 bases, with 15 bases between. Germline lookup yields CDR1 SGHAT and CDR2 FQNNGV. CDR3 length: 14 residues. Clones were read by immunoSEQ multiplex PCR, and TCRdb kept only the in-frame ones, dropping some. This table has 150,000 to 200,000 clones, 75% to 95% appearing once. Input material: peripheral blood. The chain uses TRBV11-2 and TRBJ1-3; tentatively, D is TRBD1 (5 bases). This TCR came from a man aged 50 or older with acute or convalescent COVID-19. The CDR3 here is CASSTPREGNTIYF. CDR3 DNA: TGTGCCAGCAGCACCCCCAGGGAGGGGAACACCATATATTTT.